This is a list of T cell receptor beta chains from one sample in a study of OX40 agonist ivuxolimab in advanced cancers. Only in-frame clones appear in the TCRdb table, and some are missing; sequencing was by immunoSEQ multiplex PCR. The table shows more than 50,000 clones, with 65% to 85% occurring only once. The specimen comprised CD4+ or CD8+ T cells sorted from blood, sampled in a trial of the OX40 agonist ivuxolimab. Receptors were obtained from an adult with an advanced solid tumor such as melanoma, head and neck, liver or kidney cancer. Both conserved end residues are part of each CDR3. The D gene is left open where the match is weak. A row's size may be missing; if present it is once, few, many or a size class.

>TRBV7-2|TRBJ1-1|.|.
CASSEVRTAYRGNTEAFF
TGTGCCAGCAGCGAGGTTAGGACAGCCTACCGAGGGAACACTGAAGCTTTCTTT
>TRBV25-1|TRBJ2-3|.|TRBD1
CASSSGTGAYTDTQYF
TGTGCCAGCAGTTCGGGGACAGGCGCTTACACAGATACGCAGTATTTT
>TRBV11-2|TRBJ2-7|.|.
CASSLDGTRLSYEQYF
TGTGCCAGCAGCTTAGATGGGACAAGGCTCTCCTACGAGCAGTACTTC
>TRBV5-1|TRBJ1-2|once|.
CASSLEGRNYGYTF
TGCGCCAGCAGCTTGGAGGGGCGGAACTATGGCTACACCTTC
>TRBV2|TRBJ1-2|.|.
CASSEGGGPAHGYTF
TGTGCCAGCAGTGAAGGGGGGGGGCCCGCCCATGGCTACACCTTC
>TRBV15|TRBJ2-3|.|.
CATSPRSTDTQYF
TGTGCCACCAGCCCGCGGAGCACAGATACGCAGTATTTT
>TRBV5-1|TRBJ2-5|.|TRBD2
CASSPGTSGRVLGETQYF
TGCGCCAGCAGCCCTGGGACTAGCGGGAGGGTACTGGGGGAGACCCAGTACTTC
>TRBV7-2|TRBJ1-5|few|.
CARRDLNQPQHF
TGTGCCCGCAGGGATTTAAATCAGCCCCAGCATTTT
>TRBV7-2|TRBJ2-3|.|TRBD2
CASSLIGGSLGGTDTQYF
TGTGCCAGCAGCCTGATAGGCGGGAGTCTCGGCGGCACAGATACGCAGTATTTT
>TRBV7-9|TRBJ1-4|.|.
CASSFSGNEKLFF
TGTGCCAGCAGCTTTTCCGGGAATGAAAAACTGTTTTTT
>TRBV7-2|TRBJ2-7|medium-sized|.
CASKGGSGEQYF
TGTGCCAGCAAGGGGGGATCGGGCGAGCAGTACTTC
>TRBV7-2|TRBJ2-7|once|TRBD2
CASSLGAGGGPYEQYF
TGTGCCAGCAGCTTAGGGGCCGGGGGGGGCCCCTACGAGCAGTACTTC
>TRBV5-6|TRBJ2-7|once|.
CASSLRRTNYEQYF
TGTGCCAGCAGCTTGCGACGGACAAACTACGAGCAGTACTTC
>TRBV15|TRBJ2-7|.|.
CATSQSHEQYF
TGTGCCACCAGCCAATCTCACGAGCAGTACTTC
>TRBV13|TRBJ2-1|.|TRBD1
CASGGTGGNEQFF
TGTGCCAGCGGAGGGACAGGGGGCAATGAGCAGTTCTTC
>TRBV5-1|TRBJ2-7|.|.
CASSPTGVRMYF
TGCGCCAGCAGCCCGACCGGGGTTAGGATGTACTTC
>TRBV7-2|TRBJ1-2|.|.
CASSAKRGYGYTF
TGTGCCAGCAGCGCGAAGAGAGGGTATGGCTACACCTTC
>TRBV5-1|TRBJ2-3|.|.
CASSLGATSTDTQYF
TGCGCCAGCAGCTTGGGGGCCACTAGCACAGATACGCAGTATTTT
>TRBV11-3|TRBJ2-5|.|.
CASSLGGGGGQETQYF
TGTGCCAGCAGCTTAGGAGGCGGGGGCGGCCAAGAGACCCAGTACTTC
>TRBV9|TRBJ1-5|few|.
CASSVGSGSNQPQHF
TGTGCCAGCAGCGTAGGTTCTGGTAGCAATCAGCCCCAGCATTTT
>TRBV28|TRBJ1-4|.|.
CATRTPAGVGRENEKLFF
TGTGCCACCCGAACCCCCGCAGGGGTCGGCAGGGAAAATGAAAAACTGTTTTTT
>TRBV5-8|TRBJ2-5|.|.
CASSQASGGRPYQETQYF
TGTGCCAGCAGCCAGGCTTCGGGTGGACGGCCGTACCAAGAGACCCAGTACTTC
>TRBV7-2|TRBJ2-7|.|.
CASSSRLPAEQYF
TGTGCCAGCAGCTCAAGGCTCCCTGCCGAGCAGTACTTC
>TRBV6-1|TRBJ1-4|.|.
CASSEAYVTVANEKLFF
TGTGCCAGCAGTGAAGCGTATGTAACTGTGGCTAATGAAAAACTGTTTTTT
>TRBV19|TRBJ1-5|.|.
CASNIVYSNQPQHF
TGTGCCAGTAATATAGTCTATAGCAATCAGCCCCAGCATTTT
>TRBV5-1|TRBJ1-2|.|.
CASSLDPGNYGYTF
TGCGCCAGCAGCTTGGACCCGGGGAACTATGGCTACACCTTC
>TRBV18|TRBJ1-3|.|TRBD1
CASSSGTGGAYGGNTIYF
TGTGCCAGCTCGTCCGGGACAGGGGGCGCTTATGGTGGAAACACCATATATTTT
>TRBV7-9|TRBJ1-6|.|.
CASSLGEGQANNSPLHF
TGTGCCAGCAGCTTAGGTGAAGGGCAGGCCAATAATTCACCCCTCCACTTT
>TRBV30|TRBJ1-1|.|.
CAWSRDPLYTEAFF
TGTGCCTGGAGTAGGGATCCCCTTTACACTGAAGCTTTCTTT